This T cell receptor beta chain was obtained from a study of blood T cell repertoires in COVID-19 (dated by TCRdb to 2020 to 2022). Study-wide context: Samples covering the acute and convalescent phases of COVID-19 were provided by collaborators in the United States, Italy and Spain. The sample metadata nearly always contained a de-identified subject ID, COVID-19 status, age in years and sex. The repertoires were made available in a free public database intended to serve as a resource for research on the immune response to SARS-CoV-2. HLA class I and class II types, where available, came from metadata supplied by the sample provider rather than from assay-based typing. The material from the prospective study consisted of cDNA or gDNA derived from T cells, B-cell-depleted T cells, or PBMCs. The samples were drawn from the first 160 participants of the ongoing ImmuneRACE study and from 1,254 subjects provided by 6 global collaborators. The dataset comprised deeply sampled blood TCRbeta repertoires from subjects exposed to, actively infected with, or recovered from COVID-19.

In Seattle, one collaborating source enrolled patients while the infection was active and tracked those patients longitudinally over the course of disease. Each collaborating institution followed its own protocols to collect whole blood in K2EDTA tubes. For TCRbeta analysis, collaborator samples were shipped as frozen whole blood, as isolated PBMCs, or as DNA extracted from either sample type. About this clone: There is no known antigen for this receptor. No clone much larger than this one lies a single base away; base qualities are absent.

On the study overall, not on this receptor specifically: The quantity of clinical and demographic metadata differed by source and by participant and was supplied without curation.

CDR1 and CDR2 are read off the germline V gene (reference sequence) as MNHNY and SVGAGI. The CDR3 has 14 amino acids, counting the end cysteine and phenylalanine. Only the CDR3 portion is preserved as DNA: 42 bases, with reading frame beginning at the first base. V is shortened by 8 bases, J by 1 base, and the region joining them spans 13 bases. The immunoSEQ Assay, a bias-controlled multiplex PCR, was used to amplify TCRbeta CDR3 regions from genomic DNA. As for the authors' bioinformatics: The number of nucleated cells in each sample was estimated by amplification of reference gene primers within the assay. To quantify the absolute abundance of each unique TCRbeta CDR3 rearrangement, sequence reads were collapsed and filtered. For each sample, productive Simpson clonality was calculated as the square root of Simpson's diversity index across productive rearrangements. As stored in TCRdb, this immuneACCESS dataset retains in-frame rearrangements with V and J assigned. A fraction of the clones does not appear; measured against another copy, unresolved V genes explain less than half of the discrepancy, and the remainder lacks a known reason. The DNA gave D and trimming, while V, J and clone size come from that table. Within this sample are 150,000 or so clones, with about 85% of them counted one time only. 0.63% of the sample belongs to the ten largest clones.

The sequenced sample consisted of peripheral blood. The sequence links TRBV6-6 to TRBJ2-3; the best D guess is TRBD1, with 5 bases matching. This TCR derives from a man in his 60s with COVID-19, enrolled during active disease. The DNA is TGTGCCAGCCTTTCAGGGTCACGCACAGATACGCAGTATTTT. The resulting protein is CASLSGSRTDTQYF.